The source of this T cell receptor beta chain is a study of regulatory T cells in long-lasting Graves disease. This clonotype was seen ten or more times. Antigen: not known. General study points: Study was limited to peripheral blood, excluding thyroid tissue. Between persistent patients, roughly 2,600 public clonotypes were shared, exceeding the approximately 990 shared between new patients.

The V gene's germline CDR1 is SGHNT and CDR2 YYREEE (reference sequence). The J segment lost 5 bases and the V segment lost 1 base, leaving 9 bases of the junction unmatched. The CDR3 has 16 amino acids. Arm-PCR with iRepertoire HTBI primers amplified the CDR3 regions for these TCR beta libraries. TCRdb reprocessed the multiplex PCR reads via MiXCR and lists one record per CDR3 protein. Of 410,000 or so distinct CDR3 sequences listed, 15% were seen once; the top ten hold 16%. Time point: newly diagnosed GD, antithyroid drugs for less than 3 months. PBMC-derived RNA was used for the TCR library. These same data were also listed under a study on T cells in Graves' hyperthyroidism and ophthalmopathy.

Material: peripheral blood mononuclear cells (PBMCs), obtained at new diagnosis, from a patient treated with antithyroid drugs. This sequence joins TRBV5-4 and TRBJ2-1, with TRBD2 matching over 7 bases. The TCR comes from a woman aged 25 to 39 with Graves disease. CDR3 in amino acids: CASSLLAGQGNNEQFF. The DNA of the CDR3 is TGTGCCAGCAGCTTGTTAGCGGGCCAAGGCAACAATGAGCAGTTCTTC.